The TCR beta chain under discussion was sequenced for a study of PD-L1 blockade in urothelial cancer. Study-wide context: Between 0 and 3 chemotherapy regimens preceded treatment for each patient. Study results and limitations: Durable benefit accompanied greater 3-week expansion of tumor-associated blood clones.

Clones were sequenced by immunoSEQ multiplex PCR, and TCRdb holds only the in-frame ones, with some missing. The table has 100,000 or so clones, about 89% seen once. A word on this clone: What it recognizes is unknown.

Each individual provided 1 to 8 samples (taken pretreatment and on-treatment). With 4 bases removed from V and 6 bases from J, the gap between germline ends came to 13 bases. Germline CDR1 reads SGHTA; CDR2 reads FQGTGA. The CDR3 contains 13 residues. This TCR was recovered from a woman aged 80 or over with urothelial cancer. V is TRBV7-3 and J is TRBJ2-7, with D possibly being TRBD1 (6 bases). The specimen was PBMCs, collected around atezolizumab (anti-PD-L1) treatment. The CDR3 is CASSSYRAGEQYF. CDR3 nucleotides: TGTGCCAGCAGCTCCTACAGGGCGGGCGAGCAGTACTTC.